Reported below is one T cell receptor beta chain. V was cut by 4 bases and J by 4 bases, with 19 bases left in between. The CDR3 is 17 residues long. The germline CDR1 and CDR2 sequences are MDHEN and SYDVKM. This table comes from immunoSEQ multiplex PCR, and its TCRdb copy is limited to in-frame clones, with some not included. The data show approximately 350,000 clones, with 67% seen just once and 6.3% held by the top ten. The sample originates from a study of cytotoxic CD8 clonotypes in ibrutinib-treated CLL. This chain links TRBV28 with TRBJ2-2, with D uncertain. The clonotype originates from a human donor with chronic lymphocytic leukemia. The source material was PBMCs, sampled after 36 months of ibrutinib treatment. CDR3: CASSSASGVLSTGELFF. CDR3 sequence (DNA): TGTGCCAGCAGTTCAGCATCAGGTGTTTTGAGCACCGGGGAGCTGTTTTTT.